This T cell receptor (beta chain) was sequenced for a study of PD-1 blockade in classical Hodgkin lymphoma. Broader study findings: Partial responders and progressors had significantly lower baseline TCR diversity.

Germline V gene sequence: CDR1 MDHEN, CDR2 SYDVKM. This CDR3 has 13 amino acids. The V gene lost 5 bases and the J gene lost 4 bases, with 11 bases spanning the gap. After autologous stem cell transplantation all patients relapsed, and prior brentuximab vedotin exposure differed between cohorts. Method: immunoSEQ multiplex PCR; TCRdb's copy keeps in-frame clones and lacks some. The sample carries about 150,000 clones, 78% recorded once. Notes on this clone: Its antigen is as yet unknown.

This specimen consisted of peripheral blood mononuclear cells (PBMCs), obtained before the second cycle of nivolumab. The chain joins TRBV28 to TRBJ1-2; D is unclear. The receptor's source is a human donor with classical Hodgkin lymphoma. In DNA form, the CDR3 reads TGTGCCAGCAGTCCTCTTGGCATCTATGGCTACACCTTC. Its protein is CASSPLGIYGYTF.